These 15 T cell receptor beta chains were sequenced from one sample in a study of monozygotic twins with inflammatory bowel disease. TCRdb reprocessed the 5' RACE reads and reports one entry per CDR3 protein, with no DNA. The sample includes tens of thousands of distinct CDR3 sequences. Specimen: blood. These TCRs come from a human donor with ulcerative colitis or Crohn's disease, or a healthy co-twin of an affected twin (not recorded which).

V is TRBV20-1 and J is TRBJ2-1; without DNA, the TCRdb call of TRBD2 cannot be checked. The CDR3 is made up of 16 amino acids. CDR1 is DFQATT, CDR2 SNEGSKA, per germline (reference sequence). CDR3 in amino acids: CSALPLAGGQDNEQFF.

J is TRBJ1-1 and V is TRBV3-1. There are 14 residues in the CDR3. Germline CDR1 is LGHDT and CDR2 is YNNKEL (reference sequence). CDR3: CASSRNMMNTEAFF. Supplemented by reference TRBV3-1 and TRBJ1-1, the full variable domain reads DTAVSQTPKYLVTQMGNDKSIKCEQNLGHDTMYWYKQDSKKFLKIMFSYNNKELIINETVPNRFSPKSPDKAHLNLHINSLELGDSAVYFCASSRNMMNTEAFFGQGTRLTVV.

The gene calls are TRBV29-1 and TRBJ2-1; the TCRdb D gene call, TRBD1, has no DNA to confirm it. The CDR3 totals 15 residues. Germline V CDR1 and CDR2: SQVTM, ANQGSEA. The CDR3 region is CSVGGTGAKMREQFF.

The CDR3 sequence is CASSFAQETQYF. The V call is TRBV12-3 or TRBV12-4, the J call TRBJ2-5. There are 12 residues in the CDR3.

This chain connects TRBV5-5 to TRBJ1-1. The length of the CDR3 is 13 residues. Germline CDR1 SGHKS, CDR2 YYEKEE (reference sequence). CDR3: CASSPGLGRPAFF.

This chain links TRBV20-1 with TRBJ1-1. The length of the CDR3 is 15 residues. The V gene's germline CDR1 is DFQATT and CDR2 SNEGSKA (reference sequence). This CDR3 is CSARGLGSVNTEAFF.

The chain couples TRBV24-1 to TRBJ2-1; without DNA, the TCRdb call of TRBD1 cannot be checked. The CDR3 runs to 13 residues. From germline, CDR1 is KGHDR and CDR2 SFDVKD. The CDR3 protein is CATKGTGGNEQFF.

The CDR3 region is CASAPGPSYSNQPQHF. This chain joins TRBV5-1 and TRBJ1-5; TCRdb gives TRBD1 as the D gene, but with no DNA this cannot be confirmed. This CDR3 is 16 amino acids long. Germline V lookup: CDR1 SGHRS, CDR2 YFSETQ.

The chain links TRBV5-1 to TRBJ2-3. Germline loops: CDR1 SGHRS, CDR2 YFSETQ. The CDR3 spans 15 residues. CDR3 protein: CASSLVSSSTDTQYF.

The J gene is TRBJ2-5, the V gene TRBV6-5; no DNA is available, so the TRBD2 call from TCRdb remains unchecked. The CDR3 has 16 residues. CDR1 MNHEY and CDR2 SVGAGI come from the germline V gene. CDR3 sequence reads: CASRPLAGGNQETQYF.

The gene calls are TRBV5-1 and TRBJ1-6. The CDR3 is made up of 15 amino acids. Germline loops: CDR1 SGHRS, CDR2 YFSETQ. CDR3 residues: CASSLQSLGNSPLHF.

The rearrangement joins TRBV12-3 or TRBV12-4 to TRBJ2-5; the D call of TRBD1 rests on TCRdb alone, since no DNA is present to check it. The length of the CDR3 is 15 residues. CDR3 protein: CASSSPRLRWETQYF.

The rearrangement uses TRBV11-2 and TRBJ2-7; absent DNA, TCRdb's TRBD2 call cannot be checked. The CDR3 consists of 15 residues. Germline assignment: CDR1 SGHAT and CDR2 FQNNGV. CDR3 amino acids: CASRPLRGTFYEQYF.

This chain links TRBV5-1 with TRBJ2-1; TCRdb's D call, TRBD1, is unchecked because there is no DNA. Germline V gene data show CDR1 as SGHRS and CDR2 as YFSETQ. CDR3 length: 15 residues. The CDR3 is CASSWGTGSYNEQFF.

The chain carries TRBV20-1 and TRBJ2-3; lacking DNA, the TRBD2 call made by TCRdb goes unchecked. CDR3 length: 18 amino acids. Germline values: CDR1 DFQATT, CDR2 SNEGSKA (reference sequence). The chain's CDR3 is CSVEGERFWNLSTDTQYF.